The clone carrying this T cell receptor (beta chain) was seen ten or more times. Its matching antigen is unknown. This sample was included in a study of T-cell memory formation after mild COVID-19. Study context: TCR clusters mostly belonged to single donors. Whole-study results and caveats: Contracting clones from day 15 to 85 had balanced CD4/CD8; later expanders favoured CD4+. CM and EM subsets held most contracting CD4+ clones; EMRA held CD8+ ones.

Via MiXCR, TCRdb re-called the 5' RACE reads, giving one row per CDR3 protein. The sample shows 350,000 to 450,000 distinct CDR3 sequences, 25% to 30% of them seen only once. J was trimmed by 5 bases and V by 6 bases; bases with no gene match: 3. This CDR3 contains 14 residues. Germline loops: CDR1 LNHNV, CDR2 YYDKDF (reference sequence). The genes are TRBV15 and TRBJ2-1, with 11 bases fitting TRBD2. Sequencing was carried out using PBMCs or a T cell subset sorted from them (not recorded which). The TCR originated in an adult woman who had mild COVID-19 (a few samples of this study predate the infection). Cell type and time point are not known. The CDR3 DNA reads TGTGCCACCAGGGGGACTAGCGGTCACAATGAGCAGTTCTTC. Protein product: CATRGTSGHNEQFF.